The TCR beta chain under discussion was sequenced for a study of radiation and T cells in renal cell carcinoma (dated by TCRdb to 2018 to 2020). About the full investigation: The samples were drawn from a clinical trial, where primary renal cell carcinomas were treated with 15 Gy of stereotactic body radiation therapy and then removed by nephrectomy 4 weeks afterward. A total of around 50 samples underwent TCR beta sequencing, made up of about 26 tumors and about 27 peripheral blood samples. Across all 50 or so samples, several million unique CDR3 nucleotide sequences, encoding roughly 3 million unique CDR3 amino acid sequences, were identified.

Explained via the paper, the time point label denotes: baseline pretreatment blood. Taken with the paper, the label for treatment or condition translates to: 15 Gy SBRT to primary tumor, nephrectomy 4 weeks later. Serial peripheral blood from radiation-treated patients was sampled at baseline, 2 weeks and 4 weeks after SBRT to track tumor-enriched clonotypes. Every patient's renal cell carcinoma showed clear cell pathology. The QIAamp DNA Blood Mini Kit (Qiagen) was used to prepare genomic DNA for TCR sequencing. The analyses included just those samples that passed every quality control check. Beyond this particular receptor, the publication reports: An increase in top tumor clonotypes in blood was observed from baseline to 2 weeks post-radiation, followed by contraction by 4 weeks, which was taken to suggest transient expansion of tumor-resident clones. Because the trial had a single-armed design, the trial could not examine how radiation dose or scheduling affected the TCR repertoire. Tracking of blood repertoire dynamics stopped at about 4 weeks after treatment, with no follow-up past that point. No pretreatment tumor biopsies were available, so the baseline intratumoral presence of clonotypes could not be determined.

TCR beta libraries were generated from genomic DNA with the immunoSEQ kit, following the manufacturer's recommendations. To prepare libraries, a first multiplex PCR with proprietary primers was run, followed by a second PCR that added unique barcodes, and a bead cleanup was done after each round. A positive control reaction and a negative control reaction, both provided in the kit, were run with every batch of samples. The final libraries underwent checking on an Agilent 4200 TapeStation D1000 ScreenTape, volumetric pooling, and quantification by qPCR. An Illumina NextSeq500 fitted with a MidOutput 150-cycle cartridge performed the sequencing, running 156 Read1 cycles and 15 Index1 cycles with the kit's custom primers. The pooled library was loaded at approximately 0.92 pM with about 20% PhiX control spiked in. The study's processing was this. Vendor-processed data were analyzed in R, with a clonotype defined as all T cells sharing the same CDR3 nucleotide sequence. For clone abundance analyses, frequencies were normalized to the 10,000 most abundant clones in each sample. Public T cell clones, which averaged fewer than five per sample, were excluded before analysis. A difference in abundance of at least 32-fold between compartments was used to define tumor-enriched and baseline blood-enriched clonotypes. A beta-binomial differential abundance model was used to identify clonotypes that were expanded or contracted between blood time points. Tumor-blood repertoire similarity was measured with the Baroni-Urbani and Buser coefficient, and groups were compared using two-tailed Wilcoxon tests in R. This is the immuneACCESS table as TCRdb keeps it, with only in-frame sequences that have V and J called. A part of the clones is gone; compared with another copy, unresolved V genes explain less than half, and the rest is unexplained. V and J calls and clone size are copied from that table; D and trimming were computed from the DNA. The table for this sample lists over 45,000 clones; 65% to 80% of them were counted only once. The ten largest clones take up approximately 6.8% of the sample.

A word on this clone: Its binding antigen is unknown. Base-call qualities are not available, and no considerably larger clone is one nucleotide away.

The clonotype originates from a man aged 60 to 75 with renal cell carcinoma. Sample: blood, taken from a patient whose treatment included radiotherapy and nephrectomy.

The CDR3 here reads CASSEGQLFGDTQYF. At the DNA level, the sequence is TGTGCCAGCAGTGAGGGACAGCTCTTTGGAGATACGCAGTATTTT. The chain links TRBV25-1 with TRBJ2-3; TRBD1 agrees with 7 junctional bases. At the junction V is shortened by 3 bases and J by 5 bases; bases outside the gene matches: 8. The CDR3, from cysteine to phenylalanine, totals 15 residues. Only the CDR3 portion is preserved as DNA: 45 bases, with reading frame beginning at the first base. CDR1 and CDR2 are drawn from the germline V gene: MGHDK, SYGVNS.